This TCR beta chain was profiled in a study of T cell changes during pregnancy in multiple sclerosis. The trim removed 6 bases at V and 3 bases at J, leaving 8 bases unmatched. CDR3 length: 14 residues. Germline values: CDR1 MNHEY, CDR2 SVGAGI. This table comes from immunoSEQ multiplex PCR, and its TCRdb copy is limited to in-frame clones, with some not included. The data contain about 92,000 clones, almost 95% of them singletons. The sequence came from a female donor with multiple sclerosis, enrolled in a pregnancy study. The sample here was peripheral blood, taken in the first trimester of pregnancy. This chain joins TRBV6-5 and TRBJ2-7, with TRBD1 matching over 7 bases. As DNA, the CDR3 is TGTGCCAGCAGGGCTCTGGGACAGCTCTACGAGCAGTACTTC. This gives the protein CASRALGQLYEQYF.